What follows are 20 T cell receptor beta chains derived from one specimen sequenced in a study of CD8 T cells in Susac syndrome. cDNA came from approximately 0.5 to 1 ug RNA primed by random hexamers. MiXCR, applied by TCRdb to the immunoSEQ multiplex PCR reads, yields one record per CDR3 protein. Here the sample spans about 120,000 distinct CDR3 sequences, 90% to 95% being singletons. The sample consisted of CD4+ T cells from PBMCs. The source of these receptors is a human donor with multiple sclerosis.

The chain uses TRBV15 and TRBJ2-3; no reliable D call. This CDR3 comprises 16 residues. From germline, CDR1 is LNHNV and CDR2 YYDKDF (reference sequence). The ends were cut back, 1 base at V and 0 bases at J, with 11 bases in the middle. CDR3 protein: CATSRGQRSSTDTQYF. The CDR3 DNA sequence: TGTGCCACCAGCAGAGGGCAAAGGTCTAGCACAGATACGCAGTATTTT.

The rearrangement links TRBV29-1 to TRBJ1-2; unclear D gene. The CDR3 spans 13 residues. Germline CDR1 and CDR2: SQVTM and ANQGSEA. V dropped 3 bases and J dropped 3 bases, with 11 bases sitting between them. This chain's CDR3 is CSVDGEGDYGYTF. In DNA form, the CDR3 reads TGCAGCGTTGATGGGGAAGGTGACTATGGCTACACCTTC.

V gene TRBV3-1 combines with J gene TRBJ1-2; 7 nucleotides match TRBD1. The ends lost 4 bases at V and 0 bases at J; junction bases unmatched: 11. CDR1 LGHDT and CDR2 YNNKEL come from the germline V gene (reference sequence). CDR3 length equals 17 residues. CDR3 DNA sequence: TGTGCCAGCAGCCCAGTGGAGGGGGCAGACACTAACTATGGCTACACCTTC. The encoded protein is CASSPVEGADTNYGYTF.

The chain recombines TRBV20-1 with TRBJ2-1, with TRBD1 matching over 7 bases. Looked up from germline, CDR1 is DFQATT and CDR2 is SNEGSKA (reference sequence). There are 15 residues in the CDR3. V shed 5 bases and J 8 bases; nucleotides not matched to a gene: 15. CDR3 DNA: TGCAGTGCTCCAAACAGGGGTCGAAGGACGGATGAGCAGTTCTTC. This codes for CSAPNRGRRTDEQFF.

V usage is TRBV7-2 and J usage is TRBJ2-5; perhaps TRBD2 as D (6 bases). The CDR3 is 17 amino acids. The germline gives CDR1 SGHTA, CDR2 FQGNSA. The ends were cut back, 0 bases at V and 4 bases at J, with 18 bases in the middle. CDR3 sequence (DNA): TGTGCCAGCAGCTTAGCGCTGGGCGGGGACTCCAGAGAGACCCAGTACTTC. It codes for CASSLALGGDSRETQYF.

The chain is built from TRBV18 and TRBJ1-1; D gene ambiguous. Between the trimmed V and J ends, which lost 1 base and 2 bases, there was a span of 8 bases. The CDR3 consists of 14 residues. Germline-derived CDR1 and CDR2 are KGHSH and LQKENI. CDR3 amino acids: CASSPLEGNTEAFF. CDR3 in DNA: TGTGCCAGCTCACCACTTGAGGGAAACACTGAAGCTTTCTTT.

The V and J genes are TRBV14 and TRBJ1-3; perhaps TRBD1 as D (5 bases). CDR1 SGHDN and CDR2 FVKESK come from the germline V gene. This CDR3 has 17 amino acids. Trimming shortened V by 5 bases and J by 0 bases, and 17 bases separated the two germline ends. The CDR3 DNA follows: TGTGCCAGCAGCTCCAACTCTTTGGGGACCTCTGGAAACACCATATATTTT. This sequence encodes CASSSNSLGTSGNTIYF.

This clonotype was seen a single time. This rearrangement joins TRBV20-1 to TRBJ2-3; D not certain. V was shortened by 0 bases and J by 2 bases, with 0 bases between the two germline ends. Germline loops: CDR1 DFQATT, CDR2 SNEGSKA (reference sequence). The CDR3 is 11 residues long. This chain's CDR3 is CSARDTDTQYF. The CDR3, as DNA: TGCAGTGCTAGAGACACAGATACGCAGTATTTT.

This chain's CDR3 is CASSFWDSPGYTF. The CDR3 coding sequence is TGTGCCAGCAGTTTTTGGGACAGCCCTGGCTACACCTTC. This sequence joins TRBV12-3 or TRBV12-4 and TRBJ1-2; 7 bases map to TRBD1. With 3 bases clipped from V and 7 bases from J, the junction kept 5 bases outside the gene matches. There are 13 residues in the CDR3.

V and J are TRBV5-1 and TRBJ2-4, with D unresolved. CDR1 and CDR2 from the germline V gene are SGHRS and YFSETQ. V was clipped by 3 bases and J by 0 bases, with 7 bases between them. This CDR3 is 14 amino acids long. For the CDR3, the DNA is TGCGCCAGCAGCTCTGGGTTAGCCAAAAACATTCAGTACTTC. Its protein product is CASSSGLAKNIQYF. The variable domain in full, completed from reference TRBV5-1 and TRBJ2-4, reads KAGVTQTPRYLIKTRGQQVTLSCSPISGHRSVSWYQQTPGQGLQFLFEYFSETQRNKGNFPGRFSGRQFSNSRSEMNVSTLELGDSALYLCASSSGLAKNIQYFGAGTRLSVL.

The chain employs TRBV30 and TRBJ2-7, with D unresolved. Trimming left V 5 bases short and J 2 bases short, with 16 bases between. CDR1 is GTSNPN and CDR2 is SVGIG in the germline V gene (reference sequence). The CDR3 sequence is 14 residues long. DNA of the CDR3: TGTGCCTGGGAGCTCCAAAGACCTCCCTACGAGCAGTACTTC. It translates to CAWELQRPPYEQYF.

This clonotype was found once. The V and J genes are TRBV3-1 and TRBJ1-1; no reliable D call. Per the germline V gene, CDR1 is LGHDT and CDR2 is YNNKEL (reference sequence). Trimming cost V 4 bases and J 3 bases, with 9 bases left between them. This CDR3 is 13 amino acids long. The chain's CDR3 is CASSPRRYTEAFF. CDR3 nucleotides: TGTGCCAGCAGCCCCCGGCGTTACACTGAAGCTTTCTTT.

The rearrangement joins TRBV7-8 to TRBJ1-6; D remains unclear. The germline V gene encodes CDR1 SGHVS and CDR2 FQNEAQ. V dropped 5 bases and J dropped 4 bases, with 12 bases sitting between them. The CDR3 is made up of 15 amino acids. CDR3 sequence (DNA): TGTGCCAGCAGCCTTCGTCTCCAGTATAATTCACCCCTCCACTTT. Amino acids: CASSLRLQYNSPLHF.

This chain uses TRBV6-5 with TRBJ2-3; D call uncertain. Germline V lookup: CDR1 MNHEY, CDR2 SVGAGI. The CDR3 contains 15 residues. V was pared by 6 bases and J by 2 bases, with 15 bases between. CDR3 in DNA: TGTGCCAGCAGGTACGGAACACGAACCACAGATACGCAGTATTTT. It encodes CASRYGTRTTDTQYF.

This rearrangement joins TRBV20-1 to TRBJ1-1; D unresolved. From germline, CDR1 is DFQATT and CDR2 SNEGSKA (reference sequence). Trimming shortened V by 3 bases and J by 5 bases, and 7 bases separated the two germline ends. This CDR3 comprises 11 residues. In DNA form, the CDR3 reads TGCAGTGCTAGCGATGGGACTGAAGCTTTCTTT. This translates into CSASDGTEAFF.

This chain uses TRBV30 with TRBJ1-1; 9 nucleotides match TRBD1. J was trimmed by 3 bases and V by 2 bases; bases with no gene match: 4. CDR1 and CDR2 (germline): GTSNPN, SVGIG (reference sequence). The CDR3 spans 14 residues. The CDR3 DNA sequence: TGTGCCTGGAGTACAGGACAGGGGTACACTGAAGCTTTCTTT. Amino acid sequence: CAWSTGQGYTEAFF. The full variable domain, rest sourced from reference TRBV30 and TRBJ1-1, is SQTIHQWPATLVQPVGSPLSLECTVEGTSNPNLYWYRQAAGRGLQLLFYSVGIGQISSEVPQNLSASRPQDRQFILSSKKLLLSDSGFYLCAWSTGQGYTEAFFGQGTRLTVV.

This clonotype has only one observation. The chain employs TRBV13 and TRBJ2-2; D is unresolved. The germline V gene encodes CDR1 PRHDT and CDR2 FYEKMQ (reference sequence). The CDR3 is 15 residues long. V lost 3 bases, J lost 4 bases, and 12 bases lay in between. CDR3 amino acids: CASSFSGLRTGELFF. Here the CDR3 DNA reads TGTGCCAGCAGCTTTTCCGGGCTCCGCACCGGGGAGCTGTTTTTT. The whole variable domain, filled in from reference TRBV13 and TRBJ2-2, reads AAGVIQSPRHLIKEKRETATLKCYPIPRHDTVYWYQQGPGQDPQFLISFYEKMQSDKGSIPDRFSAQQFSDYHSELNMSSLELGDSALYFCASSFSGLRTGELFFGEGSRLTVL.

The V call is TRBV28, the J call TRBJ1-2, with TRBD1 identical over 10 bases. There are 14 residues in the CDR3. V was pared by 8 bases and J by 10 bases, with 13 bases of the junction left unmatched. The V gene's germline CDR1 is MDHEN and CDR2 SYDVKM. The CDR3 DNA sequence: TGTGCCAGCCACGGAGGGACAGGGGTTGTTGACTACACCTTC. Translation: CASHGGTGVVDYTF.

The gene calls are TRBV5-1 and TRBJ2-5; possible D gene TRBD1, 5 bases. In germline, CDR1 is SGHRS, CDR2 YFSETQ. V lost 0 bases, J lost 2 bases, and 11 bases lay in between. CDR3 length: 15 residues. The CDR3 nucleotides are TGCGCCAGCAGCTTGGCCCAGGGTGAACAAGAGACCCAGTACTTC. The encoded protein is CASSLAQGEQETQYF.

V and J are TRBV28 and TRBJ2-5; the match to TRBD2 covers 8 bases. This CDR3 has 13 residues. Looked up from germline, CDR1 is MDHEN and CDR2 is SYDVKM. The V gene end was trimmed by 11 bases and the J gene end by 5 bases; junction bases not matched to a gene: 10. CDR3 region: CAVEAGGRETQYF. CDR3 nucleotides: TGTGCCGTCGAGGCGGGGGGCAGGGAGACCCAGTACTTC.